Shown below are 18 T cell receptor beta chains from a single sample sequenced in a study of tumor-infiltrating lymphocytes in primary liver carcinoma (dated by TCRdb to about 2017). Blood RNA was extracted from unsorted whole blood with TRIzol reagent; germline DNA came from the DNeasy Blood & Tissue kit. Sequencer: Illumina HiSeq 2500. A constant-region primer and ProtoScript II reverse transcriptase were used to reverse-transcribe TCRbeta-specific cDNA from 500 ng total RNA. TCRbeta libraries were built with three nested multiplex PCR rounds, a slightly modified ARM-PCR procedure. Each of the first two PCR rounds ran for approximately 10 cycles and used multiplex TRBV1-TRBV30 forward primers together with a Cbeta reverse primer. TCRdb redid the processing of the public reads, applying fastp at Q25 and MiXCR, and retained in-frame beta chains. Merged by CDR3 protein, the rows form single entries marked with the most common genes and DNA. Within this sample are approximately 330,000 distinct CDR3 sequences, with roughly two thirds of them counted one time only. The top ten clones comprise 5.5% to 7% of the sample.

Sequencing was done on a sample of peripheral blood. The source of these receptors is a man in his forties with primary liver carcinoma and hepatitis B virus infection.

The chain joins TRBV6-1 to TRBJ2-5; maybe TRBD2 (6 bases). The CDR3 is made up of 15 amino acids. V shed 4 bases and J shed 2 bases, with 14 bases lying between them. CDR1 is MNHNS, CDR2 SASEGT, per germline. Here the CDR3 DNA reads TGTGCCAGCAGTGTCCCCCCGGGAGCGCAAGAGACCCAGTACTTC. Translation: CASSVPPGAQETQYF.

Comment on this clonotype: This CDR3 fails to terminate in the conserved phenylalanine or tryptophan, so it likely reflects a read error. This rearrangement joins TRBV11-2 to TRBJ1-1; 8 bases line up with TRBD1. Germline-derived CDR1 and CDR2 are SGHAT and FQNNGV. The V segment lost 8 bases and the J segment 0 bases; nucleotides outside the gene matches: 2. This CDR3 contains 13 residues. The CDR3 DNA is TGTGCCAGCGACAGGGGTATGAACACTGAAGCTTTCCTT. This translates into CASDRGMNTEAFL.

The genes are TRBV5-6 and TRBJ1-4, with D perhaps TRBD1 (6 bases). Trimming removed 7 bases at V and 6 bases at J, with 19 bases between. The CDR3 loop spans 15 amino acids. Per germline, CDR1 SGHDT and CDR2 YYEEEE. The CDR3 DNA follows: TGTGCCAGCCGAACGACTGGACAGCCCGATGAAAAACTGTTTTTT. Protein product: CASRTTGQPDEKLFF.

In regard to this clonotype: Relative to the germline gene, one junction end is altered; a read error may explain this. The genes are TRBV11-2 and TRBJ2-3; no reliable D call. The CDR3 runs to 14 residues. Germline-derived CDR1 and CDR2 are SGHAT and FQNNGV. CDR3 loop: CASSSWCSIDTQYF. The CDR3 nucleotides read TGTGCCAGCAGCTCGTGGTGTAGCATAGATACGCAGTATTTT.

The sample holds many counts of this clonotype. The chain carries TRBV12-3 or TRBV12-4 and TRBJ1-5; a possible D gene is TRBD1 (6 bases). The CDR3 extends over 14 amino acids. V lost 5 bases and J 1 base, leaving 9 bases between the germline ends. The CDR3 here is CASSHGQSNQPQHF. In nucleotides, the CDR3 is TGTGCCAGCAGTCATGGACAGAGCAATCAGCCCCAGCATTTT.

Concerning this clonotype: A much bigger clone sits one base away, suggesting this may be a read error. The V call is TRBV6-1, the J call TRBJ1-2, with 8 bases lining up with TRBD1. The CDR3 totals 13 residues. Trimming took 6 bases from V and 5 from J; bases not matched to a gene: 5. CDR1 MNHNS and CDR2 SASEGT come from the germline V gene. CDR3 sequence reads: CASRRDRWYGYTF. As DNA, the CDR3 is TGTGCCAGCAGGAGGGACAGGTGGTATGGCTACACCTTC.

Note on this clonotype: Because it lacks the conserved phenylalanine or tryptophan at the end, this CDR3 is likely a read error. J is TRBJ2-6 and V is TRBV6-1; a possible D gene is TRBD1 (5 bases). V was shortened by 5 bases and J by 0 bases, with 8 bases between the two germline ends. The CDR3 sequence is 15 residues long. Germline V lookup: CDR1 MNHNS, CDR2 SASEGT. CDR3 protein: CASSNRSSGANVLTS. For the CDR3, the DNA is TGTGCCAGCAGTAACAGGAGCTCTGGGGCCAACGTCCTGACTTCA.

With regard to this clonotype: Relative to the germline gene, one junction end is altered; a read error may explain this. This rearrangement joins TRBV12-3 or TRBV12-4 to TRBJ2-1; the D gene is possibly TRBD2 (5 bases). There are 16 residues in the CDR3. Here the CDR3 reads CASSLGLASPNNEHFF. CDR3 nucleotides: TGTGCCAGCAGTTTAGGTTTGGCTAGCCCTAACAATGAGCACTTCTTC.

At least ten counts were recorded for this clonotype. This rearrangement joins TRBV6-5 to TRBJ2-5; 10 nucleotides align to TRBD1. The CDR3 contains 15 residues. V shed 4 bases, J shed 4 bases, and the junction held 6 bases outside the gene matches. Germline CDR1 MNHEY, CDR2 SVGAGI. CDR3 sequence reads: CASSFGTGVRETQYF. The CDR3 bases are TGTGCCAGCAGTTTCGGGACAGGGGTCCGAGAGACCCAGTACTTC.

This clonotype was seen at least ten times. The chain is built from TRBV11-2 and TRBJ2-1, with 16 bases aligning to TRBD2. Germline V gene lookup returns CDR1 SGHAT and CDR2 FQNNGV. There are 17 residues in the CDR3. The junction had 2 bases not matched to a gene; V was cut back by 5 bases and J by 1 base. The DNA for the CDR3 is TGTGCCAGCAGCCCGGGACTAGCGGGAGGGTCCTACAATGAGCAGTTCTTC. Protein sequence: CASSPGLAGGSYNEQFF.

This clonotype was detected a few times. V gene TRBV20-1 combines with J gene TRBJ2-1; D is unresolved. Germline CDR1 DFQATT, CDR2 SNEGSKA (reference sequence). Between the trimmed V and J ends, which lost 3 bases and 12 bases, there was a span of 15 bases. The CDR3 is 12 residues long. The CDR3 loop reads CSASPPPRGQFF. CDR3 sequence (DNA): TGCAGTGCTAGCCCCCCTCCCCGCGGGCAGTTCTTC.

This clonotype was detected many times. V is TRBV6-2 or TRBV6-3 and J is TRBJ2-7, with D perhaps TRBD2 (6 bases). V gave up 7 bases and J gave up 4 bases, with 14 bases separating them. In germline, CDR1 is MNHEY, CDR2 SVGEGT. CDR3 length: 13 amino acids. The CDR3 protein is CASKETGSYEQYF. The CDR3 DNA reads TGTGCCAGCAAAGAGACCGGGAGTTACGAGCAGTACTTC.

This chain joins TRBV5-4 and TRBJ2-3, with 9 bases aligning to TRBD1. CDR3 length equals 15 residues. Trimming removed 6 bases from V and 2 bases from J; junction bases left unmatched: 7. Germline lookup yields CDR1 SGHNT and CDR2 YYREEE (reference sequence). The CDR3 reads CASKQGQGFTDTQYF. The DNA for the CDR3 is TGTGCCAGCAAGCAAGGACAGGGGTTCACAGATACGCAGTATTTT. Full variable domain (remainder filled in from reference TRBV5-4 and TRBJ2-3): ETGVTQSPTHLIKTRGQQVTLRCSSQSGHNTVSWYQQALGQGPQFIFQYYREEENGRGNFPPRFSGLQFPNYSSELNVNALELDDSALYLCASKQGQGFTDTQYFGPGTRLTVL.

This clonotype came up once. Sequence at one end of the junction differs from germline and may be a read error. The CDR3 coding sequence is TGTGCCATCAATGAGTCGGGACAAGAGCTGTTCTTC. This codes for CAINESGQELFF. The chain employs TRBV10-3 and TRBJ2-1; a weak D match, TRBD1 (6 bases). CDR3 length: 12 residues. CDR1 and CDR2 from the germline V gene are ENHRY and SYGVKD.

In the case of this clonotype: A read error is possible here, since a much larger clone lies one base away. CDR3 protein: CASSLFPPEQETQYF. Written as DNA, the CDR3 is TGTGCCAGCAGTTTGTTTCCCCCAGAACAAGAGACCCAGTACTTC. V and J are TRBV12-3 or TRBV12-4 and TRBJ2-5; D not certain. V was clipped by 3 bases and J by 2 bases, with 13 bases between them. The CDR3 consists of 15 residues.

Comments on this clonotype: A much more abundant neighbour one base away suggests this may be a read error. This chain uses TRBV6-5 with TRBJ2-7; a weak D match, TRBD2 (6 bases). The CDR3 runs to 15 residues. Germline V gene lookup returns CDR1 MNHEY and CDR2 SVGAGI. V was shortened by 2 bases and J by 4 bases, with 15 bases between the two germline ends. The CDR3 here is CASSYRPAEGYEQYF. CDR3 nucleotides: TGTGCCAGCAGTTACCGACCAGCGGAGGGTTACGAGCAGTACTTC.

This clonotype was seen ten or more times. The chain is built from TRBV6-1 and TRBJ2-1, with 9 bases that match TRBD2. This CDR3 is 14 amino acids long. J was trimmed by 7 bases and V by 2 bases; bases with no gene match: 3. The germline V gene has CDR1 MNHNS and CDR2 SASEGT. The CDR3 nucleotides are TGTGCCAGCAGTGAAATAGCGGGAGTTAATGAGCAGTTCTTC. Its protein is CASSEIAGVNEQFF.

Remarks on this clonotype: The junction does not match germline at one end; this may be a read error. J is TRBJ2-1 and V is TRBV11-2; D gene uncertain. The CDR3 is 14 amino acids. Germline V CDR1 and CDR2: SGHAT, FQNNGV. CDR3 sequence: CASSYAGTYNEKFF. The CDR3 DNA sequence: TGTGCCAGCAGCTACGCAGGCACCTACAATGAGAAGTTCTTC.